This TCR beta chain was observed in a study of blood T cell repertoires in COVID-19. On the study more broadly: Material from acute and convalescent COVID-19 was sourced from the United States, Italy and Spain.

TCRdb's table, derived via immunoSEQ multiplex PCR, lists solely in-frame clones and lacks some. The sample records hundreds of thousands of clones, more than 80% being singletons. It was during active infection that Seattle patients were enrolled and then longitudinally followed. This CDR3 contains 15 residues. Germline V lookup: CDR1 SNHLY, CDR2 FYNNEI. The V gene lost 4 bases and the J gene lost 4 bases, with 13 bases spanning the gap. The genes are TRBV2 and TRBJ2-2; tentatively, D is TRBD2 (6 bases). This TCR came from an elderly woman with COVID-19, enrolled during active disease. The specimen sequenced was peripheral blood. CDR3 in amino acids: CASSVSQAGTGELFF. The CDR3 coding sequence is TGTGCCAGCAGTGTTAGTCAAGCGGGCACCGGGGAGCTGTTTTTT.